This TCR beta chain was obtained from a study of cytomegalovirus exposure and HLA in healthy donors. Findings and limits, study-wide: Later analysis demonstrated an association between a missense DCLRE1C variant and TCR beta V- and J-gene trimming.

A remark on this clone: Its matching antigen is unknown. One end of the junction is discordant with germline, which a read error may explain.

The CDR3 is 14 residues long. Germline loops: CDR1 MDHEN, CDR2 SYDVKM. Donors showed nominal health when sampled, although they likely had unrecorded immune exposures. Use of 60 Vbeta and 13 Jbeta primers characterized the PCR. This table comes from immunoSEQ multiplex PCR, and its TCRdb copy is limited to in-frame clones, with some not included. The sample yields about 120,000 clones, about 81% seen once. The gene calls are TRBV28 and TRBJ1-3; 7 nucleotides line up with TRBD1. Sequenced material: PBMCs. This TCR derives from a man aged 35 to 55 in good health and CMV-seronegative. CDR3 residues: CASRTGMSGSTIYF. DNA for the CDR3: TGTGCCAGCAGGACAGGGATGTCTGGAAGCACCATATATTTT.